This T cell receptor (beta chain) was sequenced during a study of blood T cell repertoires in COVID-19. CDR3 size: 14 residues. Measured with immunoSEQ multiplex PCR; TCRdb has only the in-frame clones, and not every one. The table lists some 250,000 clones, 65% to 85% of them singletons. Source material: peripheral blood. This sequence joins TRBV21-1 and TRBJ1-1. TRBV21-1 constitutes a pseudogene. The sequence was collected from a man older than 75 with acute or convalescent COVID-19. The CDR3: CASSKGRANTEAFF. CDR3 DNA sequence: TGTGCCAGCAGCAAAGGTAGAGCGAACACTGAAGCTTTCTTT.